One and the same sample provided the 21 T cell receptor beta chains below, sequenced in a study of Tregs in tolerant kidney transplant recipients. Profiling relied on immunoSEQ multiplex PCR, and the TCRdb table lists in-frame clones only, not all of them. This table holds roughly 66,000 clones, roughly 92% found once. This specimen was CD8+ T cells from blood, taken before the transplant. The receptor source for this set is a human donor who received a combined kidney and bone marrow transplant.

The gene calls are TRBV11-2 and TRBJ2-1; a possible D gene is TRBD1 (5 bases). Germline lookup yields CDR1 SGHAT and CDR2 FQNNGV. The CDR3 has 17 residues. Trimming took off 1 base at V and 0 bases at J, with 13 bases between the two ends. The DNA for the CDR3 is TGTGCCAGCAGCTTAGTCCTTCTGACAGTCTCCTACAATGAGCAGTTCTTC. Translation: CASSLVLLTVSYNEQFF.

The chain combines TRBV4-3 with TRBJ2-5; D is perhaps TRBD1 (5 bases). The length of the CDR3 is 15 residues. V was cut by 4 bases and J by 2 bases, with 14 bases left in between. Germline V CDR1 and CDR2: LGHNA, YSLEER. Written as DNA, the CDR3 is TGCGCCAGCAGCCCCTTCCAGGGCTCTCAAGAGACCCAGTACTTC. It yields the protein CASSPFQGSQETQYF.

CDR3 in amino acids: CASSLRTSGRDGTDTQYF. DNA for the CDR3: TGTGCCAGCAGCCTCCGGACTAGCGGGAGGGACGGCACAGATACGCAGTATTTT. The J gene is TRBJ2-3, the V gene TRBV7-6, with 15 bases that match TRBD2. V shed 5 bases and J 1 base; nucleotides not matched to a gene: 7. CDR1 and CDR2 from the germline V gene are SGHVS and FNYEAQ. The CDR3 covers 18 residues.

This chain joins TRBV5-6 and TRBJ1-5, with 7 bases lining up with TRBD1. The CDR3 length is 16 residues. Germline lookup yields CDR1 SGHDT and CDR2 YYEEEE. J lost 4 bases, V lost 1 base, and 8 bases had no gene match. In DNA form, the CDR3 reads TGTGCCAGCAGCTTGTATGGGACAGTTGTTAATCAGCCCCAGCATTTT. Its protein product is CASSLYGTVVNQPQHF.

The chain employs TRBV7-9 and TRBJ2-5, with D possibly matching TRBD2 (5 bases). Trimming took 4 bases from V and 4 from J, leaving 19 bases between them. Germline lookup yields CDR1 SEHNR and CDR2 FQNEAQ (reference sequence). The CDR3 contains 16 residues. CDR3 nucleotide sequence: TGTGCCAGCAGCTCAAGGAGTCTAGCTAGTGGAGAGACCCAGTACTTC. Protein sequence: CASSSRSLASGETQYF. Variable domain in full (rest from reference TRBV7-9 and TRBJ2-5): DTGVSQNPRHKITKRGQNVTFRCDPISEHNRLYWYRQTLGQGPEFLTYFQNEAQLEKSRLLSDRFSAERPKGSFSTLEIQRTEQGDSAMYLCASSSRSLASGETQYFGPGTRLLVL.

V usage is TRBV4-2 and J usage is TRBJ1-2; possibly TRBD1 for D (6 bases). The CDR3 is 14 residues long. V gave up 1 base and J gave up 4 bases, with 10 bases separating them. Germline V gene lookup returns CDR1 LGHNA and CDR2 YNFKEQ. CDR3 amino acids: CASSQGDTGYGYTF. CDR3 sequence (DNA): TGTGCCAGCAGCCAAGGGGACACGGGCTATGGCTACACCTTC.

Concerning this clone itself: Sequence at one end of the junction differs from germline and may be a read error. The genes are TRBV30 and TRBJ1-2; D is perhaps TRBD1 (6 bases). This CDR3 has 12 residues. Looked up from germline, CDR1 is GTSNPN and CDR2 is SVGIG (reference sequence). CDR3 DNA: TGTGCCTGGAGTTGGGGGACACAGGGAGACTCATTC. It yields the protein CAWSWGTQGDSF.

This chain connects TRBV19 to TRBJ2-1; TRBD1 matches 9 bases. CDR3 length: 15 residues. Losses at the gene ends were 5 bases for V and 7 bases for J; bases not matched to a gene: 9. Germline CDR1 reads LNHDA; CDR2 reads SQIVND (reference sequence). In DNA form, the CDR3 reads TGTGCCAGTAGTTCTGGGACAGGGTGGGGGAATGAGCAGTTCTTC. Translation: CASSSGTGWGNEQFF.

The CDR3 bases are TGTGCCAGTAGTATCCTAGCGGGAGGGCAGGATGAGCAGTTCTTC. Protein product: CASSILAGGQDEQFF. The V call is TRBV19, the J call TRBJ2-1; 12 bases are shared with TRBD2. V lost 3 bases to trimming and J lost 8 bases; unmatched junction nucleotides: 5. The CDR3 loop spans 15 amino acids. Germline CDR1 is LNHDA and CDR2 is SQIVND (reference sequence).

This chain links TRBV10-2 with TRBJ2-3; perhaps TRBD2 as D (6 bases). Germline CDR1 and CDR2: WSHSY and SAAADI. Trimming cost V 7 bases and J 6 bases, with 20 bases left between them. The CDR3 spans 15 residues. CDR3 sequence reads: CASTPTAGFTDTQYF. The CDR3 DNA reads TGCGCCAGCACACCTACGGCGGGATTTACTGATACGCAGTATTTT.

The J gene is TRBJ2-7, the V gene TRBV19; a possible D gene is TRBD2 (5 bases). V was shortened by 5 bases and J by 4 bases, with 6 bases between the two germline ends. The CDR3 contains 11 residues. CDR1 LNHDA and CDR2 SQIVND come from the germline V gene (reference sequence). CDR3 coding DNA: TGTGCCAGTAGTCGAGGGTACGAGCAGTACTTC. Translation: CASSRGYEQYF.

This sequence joins TRBV25-1 and TRBJ1-1; no firm D call. V was pared by 2 bases and J by 8 bases, with 9 bases between. This CDR3 has 12 amino acids. Per germline, CDR1 MGHDK and CDR2 SYGVNS. The CDR3 DNA follows: TGTGCCAGCAGTGAAGGAGGTCCGGAAGCTTTCTTT. Translating gives CASSEGGPEAFF.

V usage is TRBV27 and J usage is TRBJ2-7, with 7 bases matching TRBD1. Germline V gene sequence: CDR1 MNHEY, CDR2 SMNVEV (reference sequence). The CDR3 totals 14 residues. The V and J ends lost 6 bases and 4 bases, in that order; junction bases with no gene match: 9. The CDR3 loop reads CASSPGTVFYEQYF. CDR3 bases: TGTGCCAGCAGCCCCGGGACAGTCTTTTACGAGCAGTACTTC.

The rearrangement links TRBV7-2 to TRBJ2-1; 9 nucleotides agree with TRBD2. The V gene end was trimmed by 2 bases and the J gene end by 9 bases; junction bases not matched to a gene: 11. This CDR3 contains 16 residues. Germline CDR1 is SGHTA and CDR2 is FQGNSA. Here the CDR3 reads CASSLNLAGHYAEQFF. The CDR3 nucleotides are TGTGCCAGCAGCTTAAACCTAGCGGGGCACTATGCTGAGCAGTTCTTC.

The rearrangement uses TRBV25-1 and TRBJ2-3; 7 bases match TRBD1. Germline V gives CDR1 MGHDK, CDR2 SYGVNS. After removal of 11 bases from V and 6 bases from J, the junction contained 11 bases not matched to a gene. This CDR3 is 13 amino acids long. Written as DNA, the CDR3 is TGTGCCTCATCAACAGGGGTCGAGGATACGCAGTATTTT. Translated, it gives CASSTGVEDTQYF.

This clone has a single count. This sequence joins TRBV21-1 and TRBJ2-7; the table assigns TRBD1, which was not confirmed against the DNA. TRBV21-1 constitutes a pseudogene. This CDR3 has 18 amino acids. CDR3 coding DNA: TGTGCCAGCACATCCGGGACAAAGTCTCTCGGCCGATTCTACGAGCAGTACTTC. This codes for CASTSGTKSLGRFYEQYF.

The chain carries TRBV2 and TRBJ2-1; TRBD1 might be the D (5 bases). V lost 1 base and J 0 bases, leaving 7 bases between the germline ends. The CDR3 loop spans 15 amino acids. The germline V gene has CDR1 SNHLY and CDR2 FYNNEI. The CDR3 DNA reads as TGTGCCAGCAGTGAAGACAGGAGCTCCTACAATGAGCAGTTCTTC. As protein: CASSEDRSSYNEQFF.

The CDR3 DNA is TGCGCCAGCAGCCAAGATAGTCGGGATTACTTACCTGGGGGCTACACCTTC. Translated: CASSQDSRDYLPGGYTF. This chain uses TRBV4-1 with TRBJ1-2; D ambiguous. Germline V CDR1 and CDR2: MGHRA, YSYEKL. Trimming took off 0 bases at V and 8 bases at J, with 22 bases between the two ends. The CDR3 covers 17 residues.

The chain uses TRBV15 and TRBJ2-7; 9 positions match TRBD1. Germline values: CDR1 LNHNV, CDR2 YYDKDF (reference sequence). V was pared by 1 base and J by 3 bases, with 10 bases of the junction left unmatched. The CDR3 spans 17 residues. The CDR3 bases are TGTGCCACCAGCAGAGGAACCGGGACAGGGTACGGCTACGAGCAGTACTTC. As protein: CATSRGTGTGYGYEQYF.

V gene TRBV7-6 combines with J gene TRBJ2-1; 10 positions agree with TRBD2. The CDR3 runs 15 residues. Germline V CDR1 and CDR2: SGHVS, FNYEAQ. The trim removed 5 bases at V and 1 base at J, leaving 2 bases unmatched. CDR3 residues: CASSTAGGSYNEQFF. The CDR3 bases are TGTGCCAGCAGCACAGCGGGAGGGTCCTACAATGAGCAGTTCTTC.

The rearrangement links TRBV7-2 to TRBJ2-1, with 14 bases lining up with TRBD2. V dropped 3 bases and J dropped 9; count of bases not matched to a gene: 4. Germline CDR1 and CDR2: SGHTA and FQGNSA. The CDR3 runs to 15 residues. The CDR3 DNA reads TGTGCCAGCAGCTTCATGACTAGCGGGGGGGTTGAGCAGTTCTTC. The encoded protein is CASSFMTSGGVEQFF. The whole variable domain, remainder taken from reference TRBV7-2 and TRBJ2-1, is GAGVSQSPSNKVTEKGKDVELRCDPISGHTALYWYRQSLGQGLEFLIYFQGNSAPDKSGLPSDRFSAERTGGSVSTLTIQRTQQEDSAVYLCASSFMTSGGVEQFFGPGTRLTVL.